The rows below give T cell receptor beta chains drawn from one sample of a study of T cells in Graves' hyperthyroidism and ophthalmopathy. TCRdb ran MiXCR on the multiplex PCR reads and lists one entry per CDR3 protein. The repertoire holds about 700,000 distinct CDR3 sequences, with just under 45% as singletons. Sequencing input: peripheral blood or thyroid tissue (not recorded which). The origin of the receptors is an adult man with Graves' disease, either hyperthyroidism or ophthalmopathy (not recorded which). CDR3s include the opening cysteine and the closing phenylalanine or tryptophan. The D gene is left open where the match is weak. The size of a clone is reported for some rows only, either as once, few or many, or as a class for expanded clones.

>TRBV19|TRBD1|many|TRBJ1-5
CASTRDSYQPQHF
TGTGCCAGTACCCGGGACAGCTATCAGCCCCAGCATTTT
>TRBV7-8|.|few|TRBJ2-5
CASSLEQLQETQYF
TGTGCCAGCAGCTTAGAACAGTTACAAGAGACCCAGTACTTC
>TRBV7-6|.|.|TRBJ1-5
CASSFTGPNRFYSNQPQHF
TGTGCCAGCAGTTTCACGGGACCGAACCGTTTTTATAGCAATCAGCCCCAGCATTTT
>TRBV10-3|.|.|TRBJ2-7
CASMFGWARSFYEQYF
TGTGCCAGCATGTTTGGGTGGGCGAGAAGCTTCTACGAGCAGTACTTC
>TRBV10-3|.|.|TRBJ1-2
CAISESTGPGGYTF
TGTGCCATCAGTGAGTCTACAGGTCCTGGCGGCTACACCTTC
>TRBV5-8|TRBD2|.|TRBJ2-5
CASSGGTSGSIAQETQYF
TGTGCCAGCAGCGGAGGGACTAGCGGGAGTATAGCCCAAGAGACCCAGTACTTC
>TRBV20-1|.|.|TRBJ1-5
CSARPRTAHQPQHF
TGCAGTGCTAGACCCCGGACAGCTCATCAGCCCCAGCATTTT
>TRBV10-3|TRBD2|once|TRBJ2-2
CAVSARGSPTGELFF
TGTGCCGTCAGTGCTCGCGGGAGTCCCACCGGGGAGCTGTTTTTT
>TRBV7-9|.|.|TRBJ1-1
CASSQDTRVNTEAFF
TGTGCCAGCAGCCAAGACACCAGGGTGAACACTGAAGCTTTCTTT
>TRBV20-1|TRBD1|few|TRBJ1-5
CSASGTVNQPQHF
TGCAGTGCCTCCGGGACAGTCAATCAGCCCCAGCATTTT
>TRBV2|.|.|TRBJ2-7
CASSDQATREQYF
TGTGCCAGCAGTGACCAAGCTACAAGGGAGCAGTACTTC
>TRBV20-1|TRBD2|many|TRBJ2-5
CSASVSSGRAAETQYF
TGCAGTGCTAGTGTTTCGAGCGGGAGGGCGGCAGAGACCCAGTACTTC
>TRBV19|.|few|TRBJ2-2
CASSITGGQRTGELFF
TGTGCCAGTAGTATCACCGGGGGGCAGCGAACCGGGGAGCTGTTTTTT
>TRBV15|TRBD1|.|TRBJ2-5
CATSRGDRGEETQYF
TGTGCCACCAGCAGAGGGGACAGGGGTGAGGAGACCCAGTACTTC
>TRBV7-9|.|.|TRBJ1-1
CASQQDPNTEAFF
TGTGCCAGCCAGCAGGATCCAAACACTGAAGCTTTCTTT
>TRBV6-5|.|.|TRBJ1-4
CAISYDRTSNEKLFF
TGTGCCATCAGTTACGATCGCACAAGTAATGAAAAACTGTTTTTT